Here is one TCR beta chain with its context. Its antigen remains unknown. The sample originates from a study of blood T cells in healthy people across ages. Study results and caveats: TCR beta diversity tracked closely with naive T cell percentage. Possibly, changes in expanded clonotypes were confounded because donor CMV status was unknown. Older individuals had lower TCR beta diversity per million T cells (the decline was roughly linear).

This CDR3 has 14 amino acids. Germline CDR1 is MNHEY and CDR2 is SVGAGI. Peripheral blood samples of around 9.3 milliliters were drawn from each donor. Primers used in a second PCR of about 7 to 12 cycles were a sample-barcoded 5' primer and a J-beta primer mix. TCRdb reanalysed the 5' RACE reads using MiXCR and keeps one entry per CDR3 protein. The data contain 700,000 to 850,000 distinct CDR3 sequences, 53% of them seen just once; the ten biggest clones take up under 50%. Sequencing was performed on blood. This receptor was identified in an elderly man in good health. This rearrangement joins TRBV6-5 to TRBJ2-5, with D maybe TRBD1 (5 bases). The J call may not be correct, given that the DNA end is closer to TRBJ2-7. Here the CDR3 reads CASRSTVPDYEQYF. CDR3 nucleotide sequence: TGTGCCAGCAGGTCGACAGTCCCAGACTACGAGCAGTACTTC.